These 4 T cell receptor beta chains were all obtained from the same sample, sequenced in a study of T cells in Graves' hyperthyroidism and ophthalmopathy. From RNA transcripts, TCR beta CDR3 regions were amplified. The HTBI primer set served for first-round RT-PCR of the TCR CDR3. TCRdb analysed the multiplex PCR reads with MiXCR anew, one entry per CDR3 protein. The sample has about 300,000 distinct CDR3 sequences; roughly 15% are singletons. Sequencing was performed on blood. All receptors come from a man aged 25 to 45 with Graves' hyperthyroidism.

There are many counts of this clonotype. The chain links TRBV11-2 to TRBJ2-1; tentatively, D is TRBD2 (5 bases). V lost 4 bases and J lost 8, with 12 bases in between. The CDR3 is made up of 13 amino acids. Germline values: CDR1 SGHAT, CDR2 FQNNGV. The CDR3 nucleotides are TGTGCCAGCAGCTCCCGACTATCGGATGAGCAGTTCTTC. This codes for CASSSRLSDEQFF.

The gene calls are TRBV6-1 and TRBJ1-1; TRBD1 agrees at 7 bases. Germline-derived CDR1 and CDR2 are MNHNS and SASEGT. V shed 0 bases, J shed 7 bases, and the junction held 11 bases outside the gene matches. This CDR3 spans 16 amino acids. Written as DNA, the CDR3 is TGTGCCAGCAGTGAAGCCCTCCTACGCCAGGGGGGTGAAGCTTTCTTT. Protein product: CASSEALLRQGGEAFF.

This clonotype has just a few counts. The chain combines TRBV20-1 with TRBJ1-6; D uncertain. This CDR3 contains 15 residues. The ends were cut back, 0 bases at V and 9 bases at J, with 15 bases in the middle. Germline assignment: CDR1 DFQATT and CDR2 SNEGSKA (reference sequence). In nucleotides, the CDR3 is TGCAGTGCTAGAGACAACCCGGGCAGCGGTTCACCCCTCCACTTT. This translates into CSARDNPGSGSPLHF.

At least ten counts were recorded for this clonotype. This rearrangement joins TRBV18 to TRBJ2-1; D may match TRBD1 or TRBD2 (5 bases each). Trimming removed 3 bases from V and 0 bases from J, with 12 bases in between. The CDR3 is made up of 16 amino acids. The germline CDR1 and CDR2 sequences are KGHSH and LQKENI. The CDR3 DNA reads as TGTGCCAGCTCACCCTACCGGGACGTCTCCTACAATGAGCAGTTCTTC. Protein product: CASSPYRDVSYNEQFF.